This T cell receptor (beta chain) was captured by sequencing in a study of blood T cell repertoires in COVID-19. The wider study: Collection of acute and convalescent COVID-19 samples took place in the United States, Italy and Spain.

Method: immunoSEQ multiplex PCR; TCRdb's copy keeps in-frame clones and lacks some. The sample holds 55,000 to 75,000 clones; about three quarters are singletons and the top ten take 35% to 40%. The V gene lost 3 bases and the J gene lost 1 base, with 16 bases spanning the gap. The CDR3 sequence is 16 residues long. Germline V lookup: CDR1 SGDLS, CDR2 YYNGEE. The chain uses TRBV9 and TRBJ1-2; no clear D gene. The sample was peripheral blood. The receptor comes from a woman in her 70s with acute or convalescent COVID-19. In DNA, the CDR3 is TGTGCCAGCAGCGAGGCCGGAGCGACCTTTAACTATGGCTACACCTTC. This gives the protein CASSEAGATFNYGYTF.